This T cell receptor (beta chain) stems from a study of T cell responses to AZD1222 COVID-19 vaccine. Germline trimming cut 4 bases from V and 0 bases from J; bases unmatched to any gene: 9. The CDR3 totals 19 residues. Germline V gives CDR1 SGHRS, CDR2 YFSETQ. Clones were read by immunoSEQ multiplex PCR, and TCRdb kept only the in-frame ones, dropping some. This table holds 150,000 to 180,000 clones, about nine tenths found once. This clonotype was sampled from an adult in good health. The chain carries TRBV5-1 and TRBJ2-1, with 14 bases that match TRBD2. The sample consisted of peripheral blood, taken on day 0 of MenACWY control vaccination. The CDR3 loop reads CASSVTSGRASSSYNEQFF. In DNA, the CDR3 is TGCGCCAGCAGCGTGACTAGCGGGAGGGCCTCGAGCTCCTACAATGAGCAGTTCTTC.